These T cell receptor beta chains were read from a single sample in a study of blood T cell repertoires in COVID-19. Profiling relied on immunoSEQ multiplex PCR, and the TCRdb table lists in-frame clones only, not all of them. The top ten clones hold around 4% of a sample with 300,000 to 400,000 clones, just over 85% of them seen once. The sequenced sample was PBMCs or T cells enriched from blood (not recorded which). The source of these receptors is a middle-aged woman with acute COVID-19. Both conserved end residues are part of each CDR3. D genes are given only for firm matches. Size tells how often a clone was seen (once, few, many) or the class of an expanded clone, and some rows leave it out.

size: -; J: TRBJ1-5; V: TRBV18; D: -; DNA: TGTGCCAGCTCACCAGGGGCAGGAGCAAGCAATCAGCCCCAGCATTTT; CDR3: CASSPGAGASNQPQHF
size: once; J: TRBJ2-3; V: TRBV5-1; D: TRBD2; DNA: TGCGCCAGCAGCACTAGCGGCCCTGGCACAGATACGCAGTATTTT; CDR3: CASSTSGPGTDTQYF
size: -; J: TRBJ1-2; V: TRBV7-9; D: TRBD1; DNA: TGTGCCAGCAGCTCCCGGGACAGGGACGACTATGGCTACACCTTC; CDR3: CASSSRDRDDYGYTF
size: -; J: TRBJ1-5; V: TRBV28; D: -; DNA: TGTGCCAGCAGGTTTACCGGGGGGAGCAATCAGCCCCAGCATTTT; CDR3: CASRFTGGSNQPQHF
size: -; J: TRBJ1-3; V: TRBV27; D: -; DNA: TGTGCCAGCGGGAGGGGATCTGGAAACACCATATATTTT; CDR3: CASGRGSGNTIYF
size: -; J: TRBJ2-7; V: TRBV21-1; D: -; DNA: TGTGCCAGCAGCAAAGTAGTAGCGGGGATAAGTGGGTACTTC; CDR3: CASSKVVAGISGYF
size: -; J: TRBJ1-2; V: TRBV28; D: TRBD1; DNA: TGTGCCAGCAGTTCCCCGTCACAGGGGGCGCGAGTGGCTGGCTACACCTTC; CDR3: CASSSPSQGARVAGYTF
size: once; J: TRBJ1-1; V: TRBV19; D: TRBD1; DNA: TGTGCCAGTAGTAAGGACAGGGGAGGGGACACTGAAGCTTTCTTT; CDR3: CASSKDRGGDTEAFF
size: once; J: TRBJ1-3; V: TRBV28; D: -; DNA: TGTGCCAGCAGTTTGTACAGGTCGCTCTCTGGAAACACCATATATTTT; CDR3: CASSLYRSLSGNTIYF
size: -; J: TRBJ1-4; V: TRBV6-2/TRBV6-3; D: -; DNA: TGTGCCAGCAGCCCAAGCCCCCTTGGTGAAAAACTGTTTTTT; CDR3: CASSPSPLGEKLFF
size: -; J: TRBJ1-2; V: TRBV28; D: -; DNA: TGTGCCAGCAGTTTGGTGTCAGTTAACTATGGCTACACCTTC; CDR3: CASSLVSVNYGYTF
size: -; J: TRBJ2-5; V: TRBV5-5; D: TRBD1; DNA: TGTGCCAGCAGCTTGGTAGGACAGGGGGCTGTAGAGACCCAGTACTTC; CDR3: CASSLVGQGAVETQYF
size: few; J: TRBJ1-6; V: TRBV13; D: TRBD1; DNA: TGTGCCAGCAGCTCGACAGGGACGTATAGTTCACCCCTCCACTTT; CDR3: CASSSTGTYSSPLHF
size: -; J: TRBJ1-2; V: TRBV12-3/TRBV12-4; D: -; DNA: TGTGCCAGCAGTCCCAGGGTACGGGGCTACACCTTC; CDR3: CASSPRVRGYTF
size: -; J: TRBJ2-6; V: TRBV5-6; D: -; DNA: TGTGCCAGCAGCTCCCCCTTGCGGAGGGACTCTGGGGCCAACGTCCTGACTTTC; CDR3: CASSSPLRRDSGANVLTF
size: -; J: TRBJ1-2; V: TRBV12-3/TRBV12-4; D: TRBD1; DNA: TGTGCCAGCAGTTTAAGGACAGGGAATGGCTACACCTTC; CDR3: CASSLRTGNGYTF
size: -; J: TRBJ2-1; V: TRBV5-5; D: -; DNA: TGTGCCAGCAGCTTGGGTCACCTAGCCGACAATGAGCAGTTCTTC; CDR3: CASSLGHLADNEQFF
size: -; J: TRBJ2-2; V: TRBV7-7; D: -; DNA: TGTGCTAGCAGCGACCGCCCTACAGGGATTGGCACCGGGGAGCTGTTTTTT; CDR3: CASSDRPTGIGTGELFF
size: few; J: TRBJ2-3; V: TRBV4-3; D: TRBD2; DNA: TGCGCCAGCAGCCAGCTCACTAGCGGTCGCACAGATACGCAGTATTTT; CDR3: CASSQLTSGRTDTQYF
size: -; J: TRBJ2-7; V: TRBV4-3; D: TRBD1; DNA: TGCGCCAGCAGCCAAGATCCACCCAGGACAGGGGTGCACGTTTGGTCCTACGAGCAGTACTTC; CDR3: CASSQDPPRTGVHVWSYEQYF
size: -; J: TRBJ1-2; V: TRBV6-2/TRBV6-3; D: -; DNA: TGTGCCAGCAGTTACACCGAGGGACGGACAGCTAACTATGGCTACACCTTC; CDR3: CASSYTEGRTANYGYTF
size: -; J: TRBJ2-1; V: TRBV4-2; D: TRBD2; DNA: TGTGCCAGCAGCCAAGGCCTAGCGGGGAACAATGAGCAGTTCTTC; CDR3: CASSQGLAGNNEQFF
size: -; J: TRBJ1-2; V: TRBV28; D: -; DNA: TGTGCCAGCACCTTTTCCCAGGCTGCTAACTATGGCTACACCTTC; CDR3: CASTFSQAANYGYTF
size: -; J: TRBJ2-2; V: TRBV5-6; D: TRBD2; DNA: TGTGCCAGCAGCTTGGTCGGGGGGAACCCGACTGGGGAGCTGTTTTTT; CDR3: CASSLVGGNPTGELFF
size: few; J: TRBJ2-2; V: TRBV7-9; D: -; DNA: TGTGCCCTCCGGAGTAGCGAGGTCGGGGAGCTGTTTTTT; CDR3: CALRSSEVGELFF
size: -; J: TRBJ1-1; V: TRBV27; D: TRBD1; DNA: TGTGCCAGCAGTTCTTCCGGGACAGGGAACACTGAAGCTTTCTTT; CDR3: CASSSSGTGNTEAFF
size: once; J: TRBJ2-7; V: TRBV6-2/TRBV6-3; D: TRBD2; DNA: TGTGCCAGCAGTTACACACCGGGAATAGCGGGGAAATCCTACGAGCAGTACTTC; CDR3: CASSYTPGIAGKSYEQYF
size: -; J: TRBJ2-3; V: TRBV4-3; D: -; DNA: TGCGCCAGCAGCCAAGACAGGGGGGCCTTCACAGATACGCAGTATTTT; CDR3: CASSQDRGAFTDTQYF
size: -; J: TRBJ1-2; V: TRBV18; D: -; DNA: TGTGCCAGCTCACTGAACGGGGGTCCAGGGAATGGCTACACCTTC; CDR3: CASSLNGGPGNGYTF
size: -; J: TRBJ1-5; V: TRBV3-1/TRBV3-2; D: TRBD1; DNA: TGTGCCAGCAGCCAAGGGGACAGGGGGGGTGTGTTACCCCAGCATTTT; CDR3: CASSQGDRGGVLPQHF
size: -; J: TRBJ2-3; V: TRBV7-3; D: TRBD1; DNA: TGTGCCAGCAGCTTAGCTGGGACAGGCACAGATACGCAGTATTTT; CDR3: CASSLAGTGTDTQYF
size: -; J: TRBJ2-5; V: TRBV27; D: TRBD1; DNA: TGTGCCAGCAGTTTTGGCAGGGGGCAGGAGACCCAGTACTTC; CDR3: CASSFGRGQETQYF
size: -; J: TRBJ1-6; V: TRBV25-1; D: TRBD1; DNA: TGTGCCAGCAGGACAGGGAGGTCCTATAATTCACCCCTCCACTTT; CDR3: CASRTGRSYNSPLHF
size: medium-sized; J: TRBJ1-2; V: TRBV12-3/TRBV12-4; D: TRBD1; DNA: TGTGCCAGCAGCCCGGACAGGGACTATGGCTACACCTTC; CDR3: CASSPDRDYGYTF
size: -; J: TRBJ1-6; V: TRBV12-3/TRBV12-4; D: -; DNA: TGTGCCAGCAGACTAACACGTACAGGGACCCTCCACTTT; CDR3: CASRLTRTGTLHF
size: -; J: TRBJ2-2; V: TRBV19; D: -; DNA: TGTGCCAGTAGTATATACAGGTTGGGAACCGGGGAGCTGTTTTTT; CDR3: CASSIYRLGTGELFF
size: once; J: TRBJ2-4; V: TRBV28; D: -; DNA: TGTGCCAGCAGTTTAACACAGGGCGTCAAAAACATTCAGTACTTC; CDR3: CASSLTQGVKNIQYF